A single T cell receptor beta chain is shown here with its context. This record comes from a study of blood T cell repertoires in COVID-19. Across the study: Nucleic acid was either cDNA or gDNA, and it came from T cells, B-cell-depleted T cells, or PBMCs.

Assay: immunoSEQ multiplex PCR; the TCRdb copy retains only in-frame clones and omits some. The profile shows approximately 270,000 clones, about 90% of them singletons. The CDR3 totals 19 residues. This chain joins TRBV21-1 and TRBJ2-3; the D call of TRBD1 is as the table states it, not checked on the DNA. TRBV21-1 represents a pseudogene. This clonotype was obtained from a man at least 80 years old with acute or convalescent COVID-19. Sequencing was done on a sample of peripheral blood. CDR3 region: CASSKGLRTGGEHKNTQYF. The DNA for the CDR3 is TGTGCCAGCAGCAAAGGTTTAAGGACAGGGGGCGAGCACAAGAATACGCAGTATTTT.